Shown below are 8 T cell receptor beta chains from a single sample sequenced in a study of siplizumab effects on memory and regulatory T cells. Repertoires were generated with immunoSEQ multiplex PCR, while TCRdb's copy carries only in-frame clones and drops some. The profile shows roughly 9,000 clones, 55% to 75% of them singletons. The sample taken for sequencing was effector memory CD8+ T cells sorted from blood. Subset in this sample: unstimulated CD8+ effector memory T cells. The receptors stem from a human donor in good health.

This clone has only a few counts. The chain is built from TRBV5-6 and TRBJ2-5; TRBD2 aligns across 10 bases. The ends lost 3 bases at V and 5 bases at J; junction bases unmatched: 10. Germline CDR1 reads SGHDT; CDR2 reads YYEEEE. This CDR3 region has 16 residues. CDR3 coding DNA: TGTGCCAGCAGCTCGCCCCCAGCGGGGGGGCGCGAGACCCAGTACTTC. This sequence encodes CASSSPPAGGRETQYF. Full variable domain (outside the CDR3, taken from reference TRBV5-6 and TRBJ2-5): DAGVTQSPTHLIKTRGQQVTLRCSPKSGHDTVSWYQQALGQGPQFIFQYYEEEERQRGNFPDRFSGHQFPNYSSELNVNALLLGDSALYLCASSSPPAGGRETQYFGPGTRLLVL.

This rearrangement joins TRBV4-1 to TRBJ1-2, with TRBD1 matching over 10 bases. Germline V gives CDR1 MGHRA, CDR2 YSYEKL. Trimming cost V 1 base and J 6 bases; bases outside gene matches: 5. The CDR3 runs 15 residues. The CDR3 spells CASSQGDRGGDGYTF. In DNA form, the CDR3 reads TGCGCCAGCAGCCAAGGGGACAGGGGAGGCGATGGCTACACCTTC.

This chain uses TRBV6-6 with TRBJ2-2, with D possibly matching TRBD1 (5 bases). Germline loops: CDR1 MNHNY, CDR2 SVGAGI (reference sequence). With 6 bases removed from V and 0 bases from J, the gap between germline ends came to 11 bases. The CDR3 is made up of 15 amino acids. As DNA, the CDR3 is TGTGCCAGCAGGTGGACAAACCCGAACACCGGGGAGCTGTTTTTT. Its protein product is CASRWTNPNTGELFF.

V and J are TRBV9 and TRBJ2-5; 8 nucleotides match TRBD2. Trimming took 4 bases from V and 4 from J; bases not matched to a gene: 12. There are 16 residues in the CDR3. Germline V CDR1 and CDR2: SGDLS, YYNGEE. The CDR3 here is CASSRGGLLARETQYF. Written as DNA, the CDR3 is TGTGCCAGCAGCCGGGGGGGCCTACTGGCAAGAGAGACCCAGTACTTC.

The chain has TRBV5-4 and TRBJ1-1; D might be TRBD1 (5 bases). Germline V lookup: CDR1 SGHNT, CDR2 YYREEE (reference sequence). Trimming removed 5 bases from V and 7 bases from J, with 12 bases in between. The CDR3 is 12 amino acids. This CDR3 is CASRVGDGEAFF. CDR3 DNA: TGTGCCAGCAGAGTTGGGGACGGTGAAGCTTTCTTT.

V gene TRBV29-1 combines with J gene TRBJ1-2; no definite D call. Germline assignment: CDR1 SQVTM and CDR2 ANQGSEA. The CDR3 totals 14 residues. V lost 3 bases to trimming and J lost 8 bases, with 19 bases between them. The CDR3 nucleotides are TGCAGCGTTGATTTGGCAAATGATCCCTACGGCTACACCTTC. Protein sequence: CSVDLANDPYGYTF.

The gene calls are TRBV9 and TRBJ2-5; D unclear. The CDR3 loop spans 17 amino acids. Between the trimmed V and J ends, which lost 0 bases and 0 bases, there was a span of 15 bases. Germline CDR1 SGDLS, CDR2 YYNGEE. In DNA, the CDR3 is TGTGCCAGCAGCGTAGCACGGCTCCGGACGGACCAAGAGACCCAGTACTTC. Amino acid sequence: CASSVARLRTDQETQYF.

This clone has only one observation. The V call is TRBV30, the J call TRBJ1-6; D may be TRBD1 (5 bases). Trimming cost V 0 bases and J 9 bases, with 12 bases left between them. From germline, CDR1 is GTSNPN and CDR2 SVGIG (reference sequence). The CDR3 has 14 amino acids. DNA of the CDR3: TGTGCCTGGAGTGTACAGACAGAGGGTTCACCCCTCCACTTT. Its protein is CAWSVQTEGSPLHF.